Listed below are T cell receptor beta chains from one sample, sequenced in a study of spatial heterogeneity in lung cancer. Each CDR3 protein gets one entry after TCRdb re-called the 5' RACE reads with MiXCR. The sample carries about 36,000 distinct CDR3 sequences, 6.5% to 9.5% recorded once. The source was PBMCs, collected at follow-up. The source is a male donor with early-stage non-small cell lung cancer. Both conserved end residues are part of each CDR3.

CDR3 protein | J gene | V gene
CASRPTGWSYEQYF | TRBJ2-7 | TRBV7-8
CASSQGSGSYEQYF | TRBJ2-7 | TRBV6-6
CASRGQYDSNQPQHF | TRBJ1-5 | TRBV2
CSVGHEETQYF | TRBJ2-5 | TRBV29-1
CSARELSGTGVGNEQFF | TRBJ2-1 | TRBV20-1
CASSPGTGGELFF | TRBJ2-2 | TRBV7-3
CSVEGAMNTEAFF | TRBJ1-1 | TRBV29-1
CASSTGTSGTYEQYF | TRBJ2-7 | TRBV6-6
CASSTGTSGVAGELFF | TRBJ2-2 | TRBV6-6
CASSPLEWGTEAFF | TRBJ1-1 | TRBV27
CASGAQGRTEAFF | TRBJ1-1 | TRBV12-3/TRBV12-4
CSVGGGGAEGDTQYF | TRBJ2-3 | TRBV29-1
CASSEFNEKLFF | TRBJ1-4 | TRBV6-1
CATSTGRDTGELFF | TRBJ2-2 | TRBV24-1
CASRAGLALHF | TRBJ1-6 | TRBV19
CASSARLAGPTGELFF | TRBJ2-2 | TRBV7-9
CASSIIRDSLETQYF | TRBJ2-5 | TRBV19
CASSLVGSLQETQYF | TRBJ2-5 | TRBV7-7
CASSLEQGREQFF | TRBJ2-1 | TRBV11-2
CASSKFTGGPRGGHPPLNTEAFF | TRBJ1-1 | TRBV21-1
CASSVGRGSTGELFF | TRBJ2-2 | TRBV2
CASSPLLGQGINSPLHF | TRBJ1-6 | TRBV19
CASGNGQEVNQPQHF | TRBJ1-5 | TRBV12-3/TRBV12-4
CASSAGLSTEAFF | TRBJ1-1 | TRBV5-5
CASSPSPYEAGPYYNEQFF | TRBJ2-1 | TRBV18
CASTLRGGSEAFF | TRBJ1-1 | TRBV7-8